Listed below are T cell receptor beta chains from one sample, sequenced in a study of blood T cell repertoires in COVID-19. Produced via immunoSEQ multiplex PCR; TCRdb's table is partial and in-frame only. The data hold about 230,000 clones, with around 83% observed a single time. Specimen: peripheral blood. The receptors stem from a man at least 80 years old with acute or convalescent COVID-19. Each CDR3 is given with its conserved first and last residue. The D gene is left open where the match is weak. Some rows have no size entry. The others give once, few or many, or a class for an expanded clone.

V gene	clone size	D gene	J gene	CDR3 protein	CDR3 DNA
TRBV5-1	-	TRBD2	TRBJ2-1	CASSLRPSGTNNEQFF	TGCGCCAGCAGCTTAAGGCCTAGCGGGACTAACAATGAGCAGTTCTTC
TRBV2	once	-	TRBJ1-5	CASTGRGNQPQHF	TGTGCCAGCACGGGCAGGGGCAATCAGCCCCAGCATTTT
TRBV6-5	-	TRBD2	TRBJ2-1	CASRLAGGPPDEQFF	TGTGCCAGCAGATTAGCGGGGGGCCCGCCAGATGAGCAGTTCTTC
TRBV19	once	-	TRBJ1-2	CASSIGGSYGYTF	TGTGCCAGTAGTATCGGGGGAAGCTATGGCTACACCTTC
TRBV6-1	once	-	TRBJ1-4	CASSENLGGNEKLFF	TGTGCCAGCAGTGAAAATCTCGGCGGGAATGAAAAACTGTTTTTT
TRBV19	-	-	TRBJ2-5	CASSTRQMQETQYF	TGTGCCAGTAGTACCCGACAGATGCAAGAGACCCAGTACTTC
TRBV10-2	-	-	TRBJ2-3	CASSASGSGNTDTQYF	TGCGCCAGCAGTGCGTCCGGGTCGGGGAACACAGATACGCAGTATTTT
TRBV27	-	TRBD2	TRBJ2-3	CASRKLSGRIITDTQYF	TGTGCCAGCAGGAAACTTAGCGGGAGGATTATCACAGATACGCAGTATTTT
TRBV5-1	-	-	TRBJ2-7	CASSDQQGEQYF	TGCGCCAGCAGCGACCAACAGGGCGAGCAGTACTTC
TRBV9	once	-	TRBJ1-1	CASSVVDTEAFF	TGTGCCAGCAGCGTAGTCGACACTGAAGCTTTCTTT
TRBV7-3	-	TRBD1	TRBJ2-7	CASSPQPGQGNEQYF	TGTGCCAGCAGCCCTCAACCGGGACAGGGTAACGAGCAGTACTTC
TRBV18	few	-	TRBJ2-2	CASSPPSAGELFF	TGTGCCAGCTCACCACCGTCCGCCGGGGAGCTGTTTTTT
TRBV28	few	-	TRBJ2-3	CASSSGGWRGTDTQYF	TGTGCCAGCAGTTCGGGCGGCTGGCGGGGCACAGATACGCAGTATTTT
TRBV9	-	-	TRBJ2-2	CASSVGGTGSTGELFF	TGTGCCAGCAGCGTAGGGGGTACAGGTAGCACCGGGGAGCTGTTTTTT
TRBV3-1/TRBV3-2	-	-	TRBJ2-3	CASSQGPLSTDTQYF	TGTGCCAGCAGCCAAGGCCCCCTAAGCACAGATACGCAGTATTTT
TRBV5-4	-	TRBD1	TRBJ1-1	CASRTGGMGTEAFF	TGTGCCAGCAGGACAGGGGGAATGGGCACTGAAGCTTTCTTT
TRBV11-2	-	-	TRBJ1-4	CASSLDGRVFEKLFF	TGTGCCAGCAGCTTAGATGGCAGGGTGTTTGAAAAACTGTTTTTT
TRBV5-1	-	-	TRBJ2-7	CASSLAFGQASYEQYF	TGCGCCAGCAGCTTGGCCTTCGGACAAGCCTCCTACGAGCAGTACTTC
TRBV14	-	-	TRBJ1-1	CASSPGRRGAFF	TGTGCCAGCAGCCCTGGGAGGCGGGGAGCTTTCTTT
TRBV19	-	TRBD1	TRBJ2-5	CASGTGARETQYF	TGTGCCAGCGGAACAGGGGCTCGGGAGACCCAGTACTTC
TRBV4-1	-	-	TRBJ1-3	CASSPSGWNTIYF	TGCGCCAGCAGCCCCAGCGGGTGGAACACCATATATTTT
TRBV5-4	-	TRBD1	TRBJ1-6	CASSFGTGSSYNSPLHF	TGTGCCAGCAGCTTTGGGACAGGGAGCTCCTATAATTCACCCCTCCACTTT
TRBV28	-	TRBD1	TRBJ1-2	CASSSTLQGAGYTF	TGTGCCAGCAGTTCAACATTACAGGGGGCCGGCTACACCTTC
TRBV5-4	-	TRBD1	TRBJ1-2	CASSNRDRGEGYTF	TGTGCCAGCAGCAACCGGGACAGGGGAGAAGGCTACACCTTC
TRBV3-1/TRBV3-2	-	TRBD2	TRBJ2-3	CASSQDLTSGSTDTQYF	TGTGCCAGCAGCCAAGATCTGACTAGCGGGAGCACAGATACGCAGTATTTT